These T cell receptor beta chains were read from a single sample in a study of siplizumab effects on memory and regulatory T cells. Clones were read by immunoSEQ multiplex PCR, and TCRdb kept only the in-frame ones, dropping some. This table holds around 100,000 clones, about 90% found once. The source material was Tregs sorted from blood. The receptors were gathered from a human donor in good health. The CDR3 runs from the conserved cysteine through the conserved F or W. D genes are given only for firm matches. Clone size is stated in some rows and not others, as once, few, many or a class when expanded.

j_call,d_call,cdr3_length,v_call,clone_size,cdr3_aa,cdr3_nt
TRBJ1-5,-,14,TRBV16,-,CASSQSPGNQPQHF,TGTGCCAGCAGCCAATCCCCGGGGAATCAGCCCCAGCATTTT
TRBJ1-5,-,13,TRBV5-8,-,CASSARQRQPQHF,TGTGCCAGCAGCGCACGGCAGAGGCAGCCCCAGCATTTT
TRBJ1-1,TRBD1,15,TRBV19,-,CASTHIPGGNTEAFF,TGTGCCAGTACCCATATACCAGGGGGGAACACTGAAGCTTTCTTT
TRBJ2-1,-,11,TRBV6-1,few,CASRYNNEQFF,TGTGCCAGCAGATATAATAATGAGCAGTTCTTC
TRBJ1-1,-,11,TRBV2,-,CASSLDTEAFF,TGTGCCAGCAGCCTAGACACTGAAGCTTTCTTT
TRBJ1-1,-,13,TRBV2,-,CASSVRQYTEAFF,TGTGCCAGCAGCGTCCGACAGTACACTGAAGCTTTCTTT
TRBJ1-2,TRBD1,13,TRBV6-6,-,CASRDRESRSYTF,TGTGCCAGTCGGGACAGGGAAAGTCGTAGCTACACCTTC
TRBJ1-1,-,16,TRBV4-1,-,CASSQDQGRIYTEAFF,TGCGCCAGCAGCCAAGATCAAGGAAGGATCTACACTGAAGCTTTCTTT
TRBJ1-5,TRBD1,15,TRBV6-1,-,CASSGGQRGVQPQHF,TGTGCCAGCAGTGGGGGACAGCGGGGGGTCCAGCCCCAGCATTTT
TRBJ1-2,TRBD1,15,TRBV5-6,-,CASSSGQGGLVAYTF,TGTGCCAGCAGCTCGGGACAGGGAGGTCTAGTAGCCTACACCTTC
TRBJ1-6,TRBD1,17,TRBV27,-,CASSSLGDRDNNSPLHF,TGTGCCAGCAGTTCCTTGGGTGACAGGGATAATAATTCACCCCTCCACTTT
TRBJ2-7,TRBD2,13,TRBV10-1,-,CASSGLALDEQYF,TGCGCCAGCAGTGGACTAGCTTTGGACGAGCAGTACTTC
TRBJ1-5,TRBD1,15,TRBV6-5,-,CASSPTGDGHQPQHF,TGTGCCAGCAGTCCGACAGGGGACGGGCATCAGCCCCAGCATTTT
TRBJ2-7,-,15,TRBV5-5,-,CASSLPGSGTYEQYF,TGTGCCAGCAGCTTGCCGGGGAGTGGTACGTACGAGCAGTACTTC
TRBJ2-1,-,14,TRBV14,-,CASSPRTSDNEQFF,TGTGCCAGCAGCCCTAGAACGTCCGACAATGAGCAGTTCTTC
TRBJ2-1,-,14,TRBV9,-,CASSGGRPWDEQFF,TGTGCCAGCAGCGGCGGACGCCCTTGGGATGAGCAGTTCTTC
TRBJ1-2,-,13,TRBV6-1,-,CASSGTPGYGYTF,TGTGCCAGCAGTGGGACACCCGGCTATGGCTACACCTTC
TRBJ2-1,TRBD2,17,TRBV19,-,CASSIWTSGRSYNEQFF,TGTGCCAGTAGTATATGGACTAGCGGGAGATCCTACAATGAGCAGTTCTTC
TRBJ1-5,-,12,TRBV6-1,-,CASTLSNQPQHF,TGTGCCAGCACTCTCAGCAATCAGCCCCAGCATTTT
TRBJ2-7,-,16,TRBV2,-,CASSEVSVKDPYEQYF,TGTGCCAGCAGTGAGGTTAGCGTAAAAGACCCCTACGAGCAGTACTTC
TRBJ1-1,-,18,TRBV19,-,CASSTTPGPGGRDTEAFF,TGTGCCAGTAGTACAACCCCGGGCCCGGGGGGTAGGGACACTGAAGCTTTCTTT
TRBJ2-1,-,16,TRBV13,-,CASSGGLVGLYNEQFF,TGTGCCAGCAGCGGGGGGTTGGTGGGTCTTTACAATGAGCAGTTCTTC
TRBJ2-5,TRBD2,13,TRBV7-2,-,CASSPQPGGTQYF,TGTGCCAGCAGCCCCCAACCGGGAGGGACCCAGTACTTC